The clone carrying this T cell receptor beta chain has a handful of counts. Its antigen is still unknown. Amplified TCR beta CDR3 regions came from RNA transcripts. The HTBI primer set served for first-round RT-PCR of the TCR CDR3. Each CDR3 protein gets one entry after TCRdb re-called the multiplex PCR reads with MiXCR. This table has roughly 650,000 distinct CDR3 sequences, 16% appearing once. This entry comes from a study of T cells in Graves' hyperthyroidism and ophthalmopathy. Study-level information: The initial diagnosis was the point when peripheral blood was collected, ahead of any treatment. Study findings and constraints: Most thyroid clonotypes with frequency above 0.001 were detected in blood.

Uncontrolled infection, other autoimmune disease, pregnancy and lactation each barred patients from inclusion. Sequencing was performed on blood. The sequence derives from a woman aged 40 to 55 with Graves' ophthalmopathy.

Here the CDR3 reads CSFEGQQETQYF. As DNA, the CDR3 is TGCAGCTTCGAGGGACAACAAGAGACCCAGTACTTC. The J gene is TRBJ2-5, the V gene TRBV29-1, with a tentative D call TRBD1 (6 bases). CDR3 length: 12 residues. Germline V gene sequence: CDR1 SQVTM, CDR2 ANQGSEA. V lost 8 bases to trimming and J lost 2 bases, with 12 bases between them.